The 21 T cell receptor beta chains below come from one sample, sequenced in a study of blood T cell repertoires in COVID-19. Generated by immunoSEQ multiplex PCR, the TCRdb table keeps only in-frame clones and is missing some. The sample lists 200,000 to 250,000 clones, around 91% seen once, with about 4.8% in the top ten. Input material: peripheral blood. The receptors stem from a woman between 40 and 55 years old with acute or convalescent COVID-19.

The gene calls are TRBV19 and TRBJ2-3; 7 bases line up with TRBD1. With V trimmed by 6 bases and J by 2 bases, 5 bases remained unmatched. CDR1 is LNHDA and CDR2 is SQIVND in the germline V gene (reference sequence). The CDR3 loop spans 14 amino acids. In DNA form, the CDR3 reads TGTGCCAGTAGGGAGCAGGGGGACACAGATACGCAGTATTTT. Translation: CASREQGDTDTQYF.

The chain recombines TRBV7-8 with TRBJ1-2, with 8 bases lining up with TRBD1. Germline V lookup: CDR1 SGHVS, CDR2 FQNEAQ. This CDR3 spans 13 amino acids. V lost 3 bases, J lost 3 bases, and 0 bases stayed unmatched. The CDR3 DNA reads TGTGCCAGCAGCTTGACAGGGGACTATGGCTACACCTTC. Translation gives CASSLTGDYGYTF.

This clone was seen just once. CDR3 bases: TGTGCCAGCAGCTTAGTGGGGGCGGTAGTAGCCTACGAGCAGTACGTC. This translates into CASSLVGAVVAYEQYV. This rearrangement joins TRBV7-8 to TRBJ2-7; tentative D call: TRBD1 (6 bases). This CDR3 is built from 16 residues. Trimming removed 1 base from V and 2 bases from J, with 15 bases in between. Germline values: CDR1 SGHVS, CDR2 FQNEAQ.

The V and J genes are TRBV5-6 and TRBJ1-2, with 9 positions matching TRBD1. The V segment lost 6 bases and the J segment 12 bases; nucleotides outside the gene matches: 15. CDR3 length: 14 amino acids. Germline V gene data show CDR1 as SGHDT and CDR2 as YYEEEE. CDR3 sequence: CASTFSGTGIWDTF. The CDR3 DNA sequence: TGTGCCAGCACCTTTTCCGGGACAGGGATATGGGACACCTTC. The full variable domain, in which reference TRBV5-6 and TRBJ1-2 provide the parts outside the CDR3, is DAGVTQSPTHLIKTRGQQVTLRCSPKSGHDTVSWYQQALGQGPQFIFQYYEEEERQRGNFPDRFSGHQFPNYSSELNVNALLLGDSALYLCASTFSGTGIWDTFGSGTRLTVV.

This chain joins TRBV19 and TRBJ1-2; 7 bases align to TRBD1. Losses at the gene ends were 6 bases for V and 2 bases for J; bases not matched to a gene: 9. The CDR3 loop spans 15 amino acids. Germline CDR1 is LNHDA and CDR2 is SQIVND (reference sequence). CDR3: CASRFQGESNYGYTF. The DNA for the CDR3 is TGTGCCAGTAGGTTCCAGGGGGAGTCAAACTATGGCTACACCTTC.

This rearrangement joins TRBV7-9 to TRBJ2-7, with D tentatively TRBD1 (5 bases). V was cut by 5 bases and J by 4 bases, with 12 bases left in between. Germline V gene data show CDR1 as SEHNR and CDR2 as FQNEAQ (reference sequence). This CDR3 is 13 amino acids long. CDR3 sequence reads: CASSRGGRYEQYV. The CDR3 DNA follows: TGTGCCAGCAGCAGGGGCGGAAGGTACGAGCAGTACGTC.

CDR3 nucleotides: TGTGCCAGCAGTTACACCGAAGGCTGGCTAGGCACTGAAGCTTTCTTT. It encodes CASSYTEGWLGTEAFF. V and J are TRBV6-5 and TRBJ1-1; D is ambiguous. Germline V gene data show CDR1 as MNHEY and CDR2 as SVGAGI. CDR3 size: 16 residues. V was pared by 2 bases and J by 4 bases, with 17 bases between.

The chain links TRBV9 to TRBJ2-3, with 10 bases matching TRBD2. The CDR3 runs to 16 residues. The V gene end was trimmed by 3 bases and the J gene end by 6 bases; junction bases not matched to a gene: 10. Germline-derived CDR1 and CDR2 are SGDLS and YYNGEE. For the CDR3, the DNA is TGTGCCAGCAGCGCCGGGACTAGCGTATTCCCTGATACGCAGTATTTT. Residues: CASSAGTSVFPDTQYF.

This clone was detected many times. The chain recombines TRBV5-1 with TRBJ2-3; D possibly corresponds to TRBD2 (5 bases). The CDR3 is 15 amino acids. From germline, CDR1 is SGHRS and CDR2 YFSETQ. Between the trimmed V and J ends, which lost 4 bases and 5 bases, there was a span of 17 bases. CDR3 in amino acids: CASSTSTYGGDTQYF. The DNA for the CDR3 is TGCGCCAGCAGCACCTCCACGTATGGAGGAGATACGCAGTATTTT.

This clone has only one observation. This chain joins TRBV29-1 and TRBJ1-2, with 9 bases fitting TRBD1. V lost 6 bases and J lost 4; bases outside the gene matches: 15. CDR3 length: 16 residues. Looked up from germline, CDR1 is SQVTM and CDR2 is ANQGSEA. The CDR3 nucleotides read TGCAGCGTACAGACAACTCTCAAGACAGGGGGCTATGGCTACACCTTC. Translation: CSVQTTLKTGGYGYTF.

The chain is built from TRBV10-2 and TRBJ1-2, with D unclear. The CDR3 runs to 14 residues. V shed 4 bases and J shed 1 base, with 10 bases lying between them. Germline loops: CDR1 WSHSY, CDR2 SAAADI. For the CDR3, the DNA is TGCGCCAGCAGTGTCGCAGGAAGTAACTATGGCTACACCTTC. Its protein is CASSVAGSNYGYTF.

The rearrangement links TRBV5-7 to TRBJ1-2; perhaps TRBD1 as D (6 bases). TRBV5-7 is annotated as an ORF whose role is uncertain. The CDR3 is 15 amino acids. Between the trimmed V and J ends, which lost 0 bases and 1 base, there was a span of 10 bases. The DNA for the CDR3 is TGTGCCAGCAGCTTGGCAGGGGCTGTTAACTATGGCTACACCTTC. It codes for CASSLAGAVNYGYTF.

In regard to this clone: The junction does not match germline at one end; this may be a read error. The V and J genes are TRBV3-1 (or the pseudogene TRBV3-2) and TRBJ2-1; tentative D call: TRBD1 (5 bases). The CDR3 has 12 residues. Germline V gene data show CDR1 as LGHDT and CDR2 as YNNKEL (reference sequence). The CDR3 sequence: CASSLSGPGKIF. The CDR3 bases are TGTGCCAGCAGCCTATCAGGGCCTGGTAAGATCTTC.

The V and J genes are TRBV10-3 and TRBJ1-2; 10 positions agree with TRBD1. The CDR3 length is 14 residues. J gave up 6 bases and V 6 bases, and 7 bases lay outside the gene matches. Germline V lookup: CDR1 ENHRY, CDR2 SYGVKD. DNA for the CDR3: TGTGCCATCAGCGACAGGGGGCTATCGGATGGCTACACCTTC. Translation: CAISDRGLSDGYTF.

The rearrangement uses TRBV6-4 and TRBJ2-3; the match to TRBD2 covers 8 bases. Germline-derived CDR1 and CDR2 are MRHNA and SNTAGT. V was clipped by 3 bases and J by 5 bases; unmatched bases: 10. The CDR3 contains 16 residues. The CDR3 bases are TGTGCCAGCAGTGAGAAGTCCGGGGGGGCAGTAGATACGCAGTATTTT. As protein: CASSEKSGGAVDTQYF.

This chain uses TRBV7-9 with TRBJ1-4; 10 positions agree with TRBD1. Trimming removed 5 bases from V and 6 bases from J; junction bases left unmatched: 3. The CDR3 length is 14 residues. Germline V CDR1 and CDR2: SEHNR, FQNEAQ (reference sequence). CDR3 sequence: CASSPGTGDEKLFF. CDR3 sequence (DNA): TGTGCCAGCAGCCCCGGGACAGGGGATGAAAAACTGTTTTTT. Full variable domain (outside the CDR3, taken from reference TRBV7-9 and TRBJ1-4): DTGVSQNPRHKITKRGQNVTFRCDPISEHNRLYWYRQTLGQGPEFLTYFQNEAQLEKSRLLSDRFSAERPKGSFSTLEIQRTEQGDSAMYLCASSPGTGDEKLFFGSGTQLSVL.

This clone was counted only a few times. The rearrangement uses TRBV30 and TRBJ2-1; TRBD1 matches 8 bases. The junction had 0 bases not matched to a gene; V was cut back by 0 bases and J by 8 bases. Germline CDR1 reads GTSNPN; CDR2 reads SVGIG (reference sequence). The CDR3 spans 12 residues. In DNA form, the CDR3 reads TGTGCCTGGAGTGTACAGGGGGATGAGCAGTTCTTC. Protein product: CAWSVQGDEQFF.

V gene TRBV5-8 combines with J gene TRBJ1-4; tentative D call: TRBD1 (5 bases). The CDR3 is 16 residues long. Germline V gene lookup returns CDR1 SGHTS and CDR2 YDEGEE. V lost 4 bases, J lost 0 bases, and 13 bases lay in between. The CDR3 here is CASSAALTATNEKLFF. CDR3 nucleotide sequence: TGTGCCAGCAGCGCCGCTCTGACAGCAACTAATGAAAAACTGTTTTTT.

The chain is built from TRBV30 and TRBJ2-7; possibly TRBD1 for D (6 bases). This CDR3 is built from 13 residues. CDR1 GTSNPN and CDR2 SVGIG come from the germline V gene (reference sequence). V lost 3 bases to trimming and J lost 3 bases, with 12 bases between them. In DNA, the CDR3 is TGTGCCTGGAGCAGGGGACGAATCTACGAGCAGTACGTC. Its protein product is CAWSRGRIYEQYV.

The chain couples TRBV6-2 or TRBV6-3 to TRBJ2-5; TRBD1 agrees at 10 bases. Germline V CDR1 and CDR2: MNHEY, SVGEGT. This CDR3 spans 16 amino acids. Germline trimming cut 5 bases from V and 1 base from J; bases unmatched to any gene: 7. Here the CDR3 DNA reads TGTGCCAGCAGTCTGTCTTGGACAGGGGGCCAAGAGACCCAGTACTTC. Translation gives CASSLSWTGGQETQYF.

This sequence joins TRBV12-3 or TRBV12-4 and TRBJ2-1, with 7 positions matching TRBD2. With 6 bases clipped from V and 4 bases from J, the junction kept 3 bases outside the gene matches. This CDR3 has 13 residues. The CDR3 spells CASRAGVYNEQFF. CDR3 sequence (DNA): TGTGCCAGCAGGGCGGGGGTTTACAATGAGCAGTTCTTC.